The entry that follows covers one T cell receptor (beta chain) sequence. The PBMCs were taken from over 9.5 ml of fresh peripheral blood. This sample stems from a study of T cells in Graves' hyperthyroidism and ophthalmopathy. Study details: At the time of initial diagnosis and before any treatment, peripheral blood was collected.

In germline, CDR1 is LNHNV, CDR2 YYDKDF (reference sequence). This CDR3 is 15 amino acids long. Deletions cut 0 bases from V and 4 bases from J, with 10 bases between. The TCR beta CDR3 regions underwent amplification using RNA transcripts as the source. In the first-round RT-PCR of the TCR CDR3, the HTBI primer set was used. TCRdb itself ran the multiplex PCR reads through MiXCR, one entry per CDR3 protein. Here the sample spans a few hundred thousand distinct CDR3 sequences, roughly an eighth being singletons. The receptor's source is a young woman with Graves' hyperthyroidism. The gene calls are TRBV15 and TRBJ1-5, with a possible D match to TRBD1 (5 bases). The sequenced material came from blood. The CDR3 loop reads CATSRDLGANQPQHF. In DNA form, the CDR3 reads TGTGCCACCAGCAGAGATCTTGGGGCGAATCAGCCCCAGCATTTT.